This entry lists 27 T cell receptor beta chains sequenced from one sample in a study of T cells after yellow fever vaccination. TCRdb re-called the 5' RACE reads with MiXCR, one entry per CDR3 protein. The profile shows some 500,000 distinct CDR3 sequences, about 13% of them singletons. Specimen: PBMCs, collected on the day of the yellow fever booster vaccination. The receptors were sampled from a man aged 30 to 45 who received the YFV17D yellow fever vaccine.

The rearrangement uses TRBV5-1 and TRBJ2-1; 7 bases are a match to TRBD2. This CDR3 has 16 amino acids. The J segment lost 4 bases and the V segment lost 4 bases, leaving 11 bases of the junction unmatched. CDR1 SGHRS and CDR2 YFSETQ come from the germline V gene. CDR3 sequence reads: CASSLPLAESYNEQFF. The CDR3 DNA sequence: TGCGCCAGCAGCCTGCCTCTAGCGGAGTCGTACAATGAGCAGTTCTTC.

The V gene is TRBV12-3 or TRBV12-4, the J gene TRBJ2-7, with TRBD2 as a possible D gene (6 bases). The CDR3 spans 16 residues. V lost 5 bases to trimming and J lost 2 bases, with 19 bases between them. In DNA form, the CDR3 reads TGTGCCAGCAGTCGGGACTTTGGGACCAGACCCTACGAGCAGTACTTC. It translates to CASSRDFGTRPYEQYF.

This clonotype was observed a handful of times. The genes are TRBV11-2 and TRBJ2-5, with 10 positions matching TRBD2. This CDR3 spans 17 amino acids. CDR1 is SGHAT, CDR2 FQNNGV, per germline. Unmatched junction bases numbered 12, after V lost 3 bases and J lost 5 bases. CDR3 loop: CASSFRLASGRWETQYF. For the CDR3, the DNA is TGTGCCAGCAGCTTCAGATTAGCTAGCGGGAGATGGGAGACCCAGTACTTC. Complete variable domain (other parts from reference TRBV11-2 and TRBJ2-5): EAGVAQSPRYKIIEKRQSVAFWCNPISGHATLYWYQQILGQGPKLLIQFQNNGVVDDSQLPKDRFSAERLKGVDSTLKIQPAKLEDSAVYLCASSFRLASGRWETQYFGPGTRLLVL.

This chain joins TRBV6-5 and TRBJ2-2; 11 bases match TRBD2. The CDR3 has 15 amino acids. V dropped 2 bases and J dropped 7; count of bases not matched to a gene: 3. The germline V gene has CDR1 MNHEY and CDR2 SVGAGI. CDR3: CASSYPGTSGGELFF. The CDR3 nucleotides read TGTGCCAGCAGTTACCCGGGGACTAGCGGCGGGGAGCTGTTTTTT.

This clonotype was recorded a few times. This sequence joins TRBV10-1 and TRBJ2-2, with D maybe TRBD2 (5 bases). From germline, CDR1 is WNHNN and CDR2 SYGVQD (reference sequence). V lost 2 bases to trimming and J lost 3 bases, with 7 bases between them. The CDR3 runs to 14 residues. The CDR3 DNA sequence: TGCGCCAGCAGTGAGCAAGCGGACACCGGGGAGCTGTTTTTT. The encoded protein is CASSEQADTGELFF.

The chain joins TRBV5-1 to TRBJ2-1; 11 nucleotides agree with TRBD2. The CDR3 runs 16 residues. The ends lost 3 bases at V and 3 bases at J; junction bases unmatched: 5. Per the germline V gene, CDR1 is SGHRS and CDR2 is YFSETQ. The CDR3 region has the DNA TGCGCCAGCAGCTCCACTAGCGGGAGTAACTACAATGAGCAGTTCTTC. It translates to CASSSTSGSNYNEQFF.

The chain recombines TRBV12-3 or TRBV12-4 with TRBJ2-1; 7 nucleotides align to TRBD2. With V trimmed by 7 bases and J by 9 bases, 18 bases remained unmatched. The CDR3 runs to 16 residues. The CDR3 sequence: CASTTPTSLSRGEQFF. DNA for the CDR3: TGTGCCAGCACCACTCCGACTAGCTTGAGTAGGGGTGAGCAGTTCTTC.

The table lists this clonotype with a few counts. J is TRBJ2-3 and V is TRBV3-1; D may be TRBD1 or TRBD2 (5 bases each). V lost 5 bases and J 5 bases, leaving 17 bases between the germline ends. This CDR3 is built from 15 residues. Germline V gene sequence: CDR1 LGHDT, CDR2 YNNKEL (reference sequence). In DNA form, the CDR3 reads TGTGCCAGCAGCGACCAAATGGGGGTCCAAGATACGCAGTATTTT. It is translated as CASSDQMGVQDTQYF.

Here the CDR3 DNA reads TGTGCCACCAGCAGAGCAAGCGGGAGTGGAGGGAGACAAGAGACCCAGTACTTC. Translated, it gives CATSRASGSGGRQETQYF. This chain joins TRBV15 and TRBJ2-5; 8 nucleotides align to TRBD2. The CDR3 covers 18 residues. CDR1 is LNHNV and CDR2 is YYDKDF in the germline V gene (reference sequence). The J segment lost 2 bases and the V segment lost 1 base, leaving 12 bases of the junction unmatched.

This clonotype was detected only a few times. The chain joins TRBV20-1 to TRBJ2-5; D gene ambiguous. Germline V gene data show CDR1 as DFQATT and CDR2 as SNEGSKA (reference sequence). Trimming pared 4 bases from V and 4 bases from J, leaving 7 bases between. This CDR3 region has 11 residues. The CDR3 DNA sequence: TGCAGTGCTATAGTCCGAGAGACCCAGTACTTC. Protein sequence: CSAIVRETQYF.

Worth noting for this clonotype: Because the CDR3's place on the DNA is in doubt, the DNA is left out and the CDR3 is given as listed by TCRdb. The CDR3 sequence is CASSQVGQGARGGYAF. The gene calls are TRBV3-1 and TRBJ1-2; whether TRBD1, the table's D call, matches the DNA was not checked. The CDR3 extends over 16 residues, inclusive of both ends. CDR1 is LGHDT, CDR2 YNNKEL, per germline (reference sequence).

This rearrangement joins TRBV12-3 or TRBV12-4 to TRBJ1-5; D is possibly TRBD1 (5 bases). The CDR3 runs 14 residues. V was trimmed by 3 bases and J by 3 bases, leaving 9 bases between them. In DNA form, the CDR3 reads TGTGCCAGCAGTTTTGACAGACACAATCAGCCCCAGCATTTT. This translates into CASSFDRHNQPQHF.

This chain joins TRBV20-1 and TRBJ1-1; perhaps TRBD1 as D (5 bases). CDR1 DFQATT and CDR2 SNEGSKA come from the germline V gene (reference sequence). Trimming cost V 5 bases and J 10 bases, with 11 bases left between them. The CDR3 consists of 10 residues. Here the CDR3 DNA reads TGCAGTGCTTGGGGCACGGCAGCTTTCTTT. It codes for CSAWGTAAFF.

This clonotype showed up just a few times. The rearrangement uses TRBV27 and TRBJ2-7, with 8 positions matching TRBD1. V dropped 5 bases and J dropped 4; count of bases not matched to a gene: 10. This CDR3 has 15 residues. Germline values: CDR1 MNHEY, CDR2 SMNVEV (reference sequence). CDR3 loop: CASSSPGQVGYEQYF. In DNA, the CDR3 is TGTGCCAGCAGTAGTCCGGGACAGGTAGGGTACGAGCAGTACTTC.

The V gene is TRBV7-9, the J gene TRBJ2-3; 10 bases fit TRBD2. The germline gives CDR1 SEHNR, CDR2 FQNEAQ (reference sequence). The CDR3 is made up of 17 amino acids. J gave up 4 bases and V 3 bases, and 10 bases lay outside the gene matches. The CDR3 here is CASSFPVAGGGADTQYF. The CDR3 bases are TGTGCCAGCAGCTTCCCCGTAGCGGGAGGTGGGGCAGATACGCAGTATTTT.

This clonotype was seen a handful of times. The chain uses TRBV7-3 and TRBJ2-3, with D perhaps being TRBD1 or TRBD2 (5 bases each). The CDR3 contains 13 residues. Germline lookup yields CDR1 SGHTA and CDR2 FQGTGA. V was shortened by 8 bases and J by 2 bases, with 11 bases between the two germline ends. CDR3 in DNA: TGTGCCAGCGCCGGGACGGTCACAGATACGCAGTATTTT. Translating gives CASAGTVTDTQYF.

On this clonotype: A much bigger clone sits one base away, suggesting this may be a read error. The chain carries TRBV7-9 and TRBJ1-1, with D perhaps matching TRBD1 (6 bases). The CDR3 has 14 residues. Germline V gives CDR1 SEHNR, CDR2 FQNEAQ (reference sequence). Here the CDR3 DNA reads TGTGCCATCAGCCCCTACAGGGAGAACACTGAAGCTTTCTTT. Its protein is CAISPYRENTEAFF.

The chain links TRBV7-9 to TRBJ2-3, with TRBD2 identical over 14 bases. The V and J ends lost 6 bases and 5 bases, in that order; junction bases with no gene match: 7. The germline CDR1 and CDR2 sequences are SEHNR and FQNEAQ (reference sequence). The CDR3 length is 16 residues. The CDR3 is CASRPPGLAGEDTQYF. In DNA, the CDR3 is TGTGCCAGCAGGCCGCCGGGACTAGCGGGAGAAGATACGCAGTATTTT.

V gene TRBV5-1 combines with J gene TRBJ2-2; the D gene could be TRBD1 or TRBD2 (5 bases each). Germline loops: CDR1 SGHRS, CDR2 YFSETQ. There are 16 residues in the CDR3. V lost 4 bases and J lost 7, with 20 bases in between. The CDR3 sequence is CASSDPSGPLGGELFF. The CDR3 region has the DNA TGCGCCAGCAGCGACCCCTCGGGGCCTTTGGGCGGGGAGCTGTTTTTT.

The rearrangement uses TRBV7-8 and TRBJ1-5; no firm D call. The germline V and J ends were trimmed by 9 bases and 7 bases, with 16 bases remaining between them. CDR1 SGHVS and CDR2 FQNEAQ come from the germline V gene. The CDR3 totals 13 residues. The CDR3 bases are TGTGCCAGTTCGGGAGTAGAGGGACAGCCCCAGCATTTT. Its protein is CASSGVEGQPQHF.

The V and J genes are TRBV18 and TRBJ1-1, with D possibly being TRBD1 (5 bases). V lost 3 bases and J 1 base, leaving 15 bases between the germline ends. Looked up from germline, CDR1 is KGHSH and CDR2 is LQKENI. This CDR3 spans 16 amino acids. In DNA, the CDR3 is TGTGCCAGCTCACCTCCTTATGTAGGGGCGAACACTGAAGCTTTCTTT. This encodes CASSPPYVGANTEAFF.

This clonotype was detected a few times. V and J are TRBV27 and TRBJ2-7; D remains ambiguous. Trimming removed 7 bases at V and 1 base at J, with 14 bases between. This CDR3 has 14 amino acids. Per germline, CDR1 MNHEY and CDR2 SMNVEV (reference sequence). The DNA for the CDR3 is TGTGCCAGCATGCCCTCCGTTGGATCCTACGAGCAGTACTTC. It codes for CASMPSVGSYEQYF.

The chain couples TRBV20-1 to TRBJ1-2; D unresolved. The CDR3 extends over 12 amino acids. CDR1 is DFQATT, CDR2 SNEGSKA, per germline (reference sequence). V lost 6 bases and J lost 4, with 12 bases in between. The CDR3 bases are TGCAGTGCCGCGGGCGCAATCTATGGCTACACCTTC. This encodes CSAAGAIYGYTF.

The chain recombines TRBV12-3 or TRBV12-4 with TRBJ1-3; 8 nucleotides align to TRBD1. There are 17 residues in the CDR3. Germline trimming cut 6 bases from V and 0 bases from J; bases unmatched to any gene: 10. The CDR3 is CASRRGQAQSSGNTIYF. CDR3 sequence (DNA): TGTGCCAGCAGGCGGGGACAGGCTCAAAGCTCTGGAAACACCATATATTTT.

The chain combines TRBV29-1 with TRBJ2-7; 14 nucleotides match TRBD2. This CDR3 comprises 17 residues. J was trimmed by 0 bases and V by 5 bases; bases with no gene match: 9. Germline V gene lookup returns CDR1 SQVTM and CDR2 ANQGSEA. The CDR3, as DNA: TGCAGCGTTAAACCGGGACTAGCGGGAGAGAGCTCCTACGAGCAGTACTTC. This translates into CSVKPGLAGESSYEQYF.

The sample holds a few counts of this clonotype. The chain uses TRBV20-1 and TRBJ2-7, with D possibly TRBD1 on 5 matching bases. The V end lost 3 bases, the J end lost 3 bases, and 15 bases lay between the germline ends. The germline CDR1 and CDR2 sequences are DFQATT and SNEGSKA (reference sequence). This CDR3 has 14 amino acids. The CDR3: CSASQGTVLYEQYF. The CDR3 DNA reads as TGCAGTGCTAGTCAGGGAACAGTCCTCTACGAGCAGTACTTC.

There are a few counts of this clonotype. V usage is TRBV12-3 or TRBV12-4 and J usage is TRBJ2-5, with D possibly TRBD2 on 6 matching bases. Trimming pared 3 bases from V and 4 bases from J, leaving 12 bases between. The CDR3 has 14 residues. Written as DNA, the CDR3 is TGTGCCAGCAGTTTTTCCCCGGGAGCAGAGACCCAGTACTTC. Its protein is CASSFSPGAETQYF.